These 13 T cell receptor beta chains originate from one sample sequenced in a study of blood T cell repertoires in COVID-19. TCRdb's copy holds only in-frame clones and misses some; the assay was immunoSEQ multiplex PCR. The profile shows over 15,000 clones, 75% to 90% of them singletons. Sequencing was performed on peripheral blood. All receptors derive from a man aged 70-80 years in a cohort sampled during active COVID-19.

V and J are TRBV5-4 and TRBJ2-5, with 7 bases aligning to TRBD1. The V and J ends lost 2 bases and 2 bases, in that order; junction bases with no gene match: 3. This CDR3 comprises 14 residues. CDR1 is SGHNT, CDR2 YYREEE, per germline (reference sequence). Here the CDR3 reads CASSFRDRQETQYF. CDR3 nucleotide sequence: TGTGCCAGCAGCTTCCGGGACAGACAAGAGACCCAGTACTTC.

The chain recombines TRBV19 with TRBJ1-1, with D uncertain. CDR3 length: 16 amino acids. V shed 7 bases and J shed 3 bases, with 21 bases lying between them. Germline V lookup: CDR1 LNHDA, CDR2 SQIVND (reference sequence). The CDR3, as DNA: TGTGCCAGTAACCTACCCCGGGGAAGCGGGGACACTGAAGCTTTCTTT. Translation: CASNLPRGSGDTEAFF.

The V and J genes are TRBV7-2 and TRBJ2-2; TRBD2 agrees at 8 bases. Germline V gives CDR1 SGHTA, CDR2 FQGNSA. The junction had 9 bases not matched to a gene; V was cut back by 1 base and J by 2 bases. This CDR3 comprises 18 residues. CDR3 amino acids: CASSLEAPSGFNTGELFF. The DNA for the CDR3 is TGTGCCAGCAGCTTAGAGGCGCCTAGCGGGTTCAACACCGGGGAGCTGTTTTTT.

This chain connects TRBV24-1 to TRBJ1-3; 7 bases map to TRBD1. The germline V gene has CDR1 KGHDR and CDR2 SFDVKD. CDR3 length equals 15 residues. V gave up 9 bases and J gave up 0 bases; unmatched junction bases: 7. CDR3 region: CATQGGQSSGNTIYF. Here the CDR3 DNA reads TGTGCCACCCAGGGGGGACAAAGCTCTGGAAACACCATATATTTT.

The J gene is TRBJ2-3, the V gene TRBV7-2; TRBD2 aligns across 8 bases. Trimming cost V 5 bases and J 1 base; bases outside gene matches: 5. Germline V CDR1 and CDR2: SGHTA, FQGNSA. The CDR3 length is 15 residues. CDR3: CASSPQTSGTDTQYF. CDR3 sequence (DNA): TGTGCCAGCAGCCCCCAGACTAGCGGCACAGATACGCAGTATTTT.

This clone has only a few counts. The V gene is TRBV4-2, the J gene TRBJ1-2, with a weak D call TRBD1 (6 bases). The V and J ends lost 3 bases and 4 bases respectively, with 6 bases between them. The germline gives CDR1 LGHNA, CDR2 YNFKEQ. The CDR3 totals 12 residues. The CDR3 sequence: CASSQDSYGYTF. The CDR3 nucleotides read TGTGCCAGCAGCCAGGACAGCTATGGCTACACCTTC.

This clone was counted once. The chain uses TRBV7-9 and TRBJ1-4, with D perhaps matching TRBD1 (6 bases). This CDR3 has 15 amino acids. Per germline, CDR1 SEHNR and CDR2 FQNEAQ (reference sequence). V lost 5 bases to trimming and J lost 3 bases, with 13 bases between them. CDR3 loop: CASSMDGGSNEKLFF. The CDR3 bases are TGTGCCAGCAGCATGGATGGGGGCTCTAATGAAAAACTGTTTTTT.

This clone ranks as medium-sized. The chain carries TRBV12-3 or TRBV12-4 and TRBJ2-5; 7 bases fit TRBD2. V shed 7 bases and J 5 bases; nucleotides not matched to a gene: 7. The CDR3 is 13 amino acids. CDR3 sequence reads: CASTLGLEETQYF. The CDR3 nucleotides are TGTGCCAGCACCCTCGGACTAGAGGAGACCCAGTACTTC.

The chain's CDR3 is CASSAGGAGDQPQHF. The CDR3 bases are TGTGCCAGCAGCGCGGGGGGGGCAGGTGATCAGCCCCAGCATTTT. The chain joins TRBV9 to TRBJ1-5, with D perhaps matching TRBD1 (6 bases). Trimming cost V 3 bases and J 5 bases, with 15 bases left between them. Germline V CDR1 and CDR2: SGDLS, YYNGEE. The CDR3 loop spans 15 amino acids.

The chain joins TRBV4-1 to TRBJ2-4, with 8 bases lining up with TRBD2. V was clipped by 0 bases and J by 5 bases; unmatched bases: 6. The CDR3 contains 16 residues. Germline lookup yields CDR1 MGHRA and CDR2 YSYEKL. CDR3 in DNA: TGCGCCAGCAGCCAAGATCGGGAGGGATTCGAAAACATTCAGTACTTC. This gives the protein CASSQDREGFENIQYF.

The chain is built from TRBV16 and TRBJ2-1, with unresolved D. Per the germline V gene, CDR1 is KGHSY and CDR2 is FQNENV. V was cut by 1 base and J by 5 bases, with 15 bases left in between. The CDR3 runs 16 residues. The CDR3 is CASSQYLKPPDNEQFF. CDR3 DNA sequence: TGTGCCAGCAGCCAATACTTGAAGCCCCCGGACAATGAGCAGTTCTTC.

The chain has TRBV3-1 (or the pseudogene TRBV3-2) and TRBJ2-5; 14 bases map to TRBD2. This CDR3 region has 16 residues. CDR1 and CDR2 from the germline V gene are LGHDT and YNNKEL (reference sequence). The ends lost 4 bases at V and 4 bases at J; junction bases unmatched: 5. The CDR3 bases are TGTGCCAGCAGCCTCGGACTAGCGGGAGGACGAGAGACCCAGTACTTC. It yields the protein CASSLGLAGGRETQYF.

The V and J genes are TRBV19 and TRBJ2-1; tentatively, D is TRBD2 (6 bases). The CDR3 totals 14 residues. Per the germline V gene, CDR1 is LNHDA and CDR2 is SQIVND (reference sequence). V was pared by 3 bases and J by 2 bases, with 8 bases between. The CDR3 DNA sequence: TGTGCCAGTAGTATGGGACTTACCTACAATGAGCAGTTCTTC. The encoded protein is CASSMGLTYNEQFF. Full variable domain (missing parts from reference TRBV19 and TRBJ2-1): DGGITQSPKYLFRKEGQNVTLSCEQNLNHDAMYWYRQDPGQGLRLIYYSQIVNDFQKGDIAEGYSVSREKKESFPLTVTSAQKNPTAFYLCASSMGLTYNEQFFGPGTRLTVL.